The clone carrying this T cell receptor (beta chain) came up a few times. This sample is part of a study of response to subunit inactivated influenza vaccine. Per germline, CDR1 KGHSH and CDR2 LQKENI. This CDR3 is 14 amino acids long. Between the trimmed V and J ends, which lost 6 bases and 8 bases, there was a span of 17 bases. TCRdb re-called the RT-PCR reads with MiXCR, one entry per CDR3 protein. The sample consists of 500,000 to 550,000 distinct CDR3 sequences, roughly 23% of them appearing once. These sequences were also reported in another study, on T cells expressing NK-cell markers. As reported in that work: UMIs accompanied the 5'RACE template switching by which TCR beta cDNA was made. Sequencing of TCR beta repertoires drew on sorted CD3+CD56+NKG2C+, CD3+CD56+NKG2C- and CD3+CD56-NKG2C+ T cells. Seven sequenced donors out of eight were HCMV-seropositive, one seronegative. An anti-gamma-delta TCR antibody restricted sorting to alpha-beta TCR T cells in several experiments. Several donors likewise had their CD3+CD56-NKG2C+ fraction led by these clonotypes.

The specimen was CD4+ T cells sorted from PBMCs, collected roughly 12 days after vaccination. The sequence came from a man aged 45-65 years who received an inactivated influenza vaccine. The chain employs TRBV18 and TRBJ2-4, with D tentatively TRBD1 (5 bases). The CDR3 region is CASSPLAGLDIQYF. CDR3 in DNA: TGTGCCAGCTCCCCATTGGCAGGGTTGGACATTCAGTACTTC.